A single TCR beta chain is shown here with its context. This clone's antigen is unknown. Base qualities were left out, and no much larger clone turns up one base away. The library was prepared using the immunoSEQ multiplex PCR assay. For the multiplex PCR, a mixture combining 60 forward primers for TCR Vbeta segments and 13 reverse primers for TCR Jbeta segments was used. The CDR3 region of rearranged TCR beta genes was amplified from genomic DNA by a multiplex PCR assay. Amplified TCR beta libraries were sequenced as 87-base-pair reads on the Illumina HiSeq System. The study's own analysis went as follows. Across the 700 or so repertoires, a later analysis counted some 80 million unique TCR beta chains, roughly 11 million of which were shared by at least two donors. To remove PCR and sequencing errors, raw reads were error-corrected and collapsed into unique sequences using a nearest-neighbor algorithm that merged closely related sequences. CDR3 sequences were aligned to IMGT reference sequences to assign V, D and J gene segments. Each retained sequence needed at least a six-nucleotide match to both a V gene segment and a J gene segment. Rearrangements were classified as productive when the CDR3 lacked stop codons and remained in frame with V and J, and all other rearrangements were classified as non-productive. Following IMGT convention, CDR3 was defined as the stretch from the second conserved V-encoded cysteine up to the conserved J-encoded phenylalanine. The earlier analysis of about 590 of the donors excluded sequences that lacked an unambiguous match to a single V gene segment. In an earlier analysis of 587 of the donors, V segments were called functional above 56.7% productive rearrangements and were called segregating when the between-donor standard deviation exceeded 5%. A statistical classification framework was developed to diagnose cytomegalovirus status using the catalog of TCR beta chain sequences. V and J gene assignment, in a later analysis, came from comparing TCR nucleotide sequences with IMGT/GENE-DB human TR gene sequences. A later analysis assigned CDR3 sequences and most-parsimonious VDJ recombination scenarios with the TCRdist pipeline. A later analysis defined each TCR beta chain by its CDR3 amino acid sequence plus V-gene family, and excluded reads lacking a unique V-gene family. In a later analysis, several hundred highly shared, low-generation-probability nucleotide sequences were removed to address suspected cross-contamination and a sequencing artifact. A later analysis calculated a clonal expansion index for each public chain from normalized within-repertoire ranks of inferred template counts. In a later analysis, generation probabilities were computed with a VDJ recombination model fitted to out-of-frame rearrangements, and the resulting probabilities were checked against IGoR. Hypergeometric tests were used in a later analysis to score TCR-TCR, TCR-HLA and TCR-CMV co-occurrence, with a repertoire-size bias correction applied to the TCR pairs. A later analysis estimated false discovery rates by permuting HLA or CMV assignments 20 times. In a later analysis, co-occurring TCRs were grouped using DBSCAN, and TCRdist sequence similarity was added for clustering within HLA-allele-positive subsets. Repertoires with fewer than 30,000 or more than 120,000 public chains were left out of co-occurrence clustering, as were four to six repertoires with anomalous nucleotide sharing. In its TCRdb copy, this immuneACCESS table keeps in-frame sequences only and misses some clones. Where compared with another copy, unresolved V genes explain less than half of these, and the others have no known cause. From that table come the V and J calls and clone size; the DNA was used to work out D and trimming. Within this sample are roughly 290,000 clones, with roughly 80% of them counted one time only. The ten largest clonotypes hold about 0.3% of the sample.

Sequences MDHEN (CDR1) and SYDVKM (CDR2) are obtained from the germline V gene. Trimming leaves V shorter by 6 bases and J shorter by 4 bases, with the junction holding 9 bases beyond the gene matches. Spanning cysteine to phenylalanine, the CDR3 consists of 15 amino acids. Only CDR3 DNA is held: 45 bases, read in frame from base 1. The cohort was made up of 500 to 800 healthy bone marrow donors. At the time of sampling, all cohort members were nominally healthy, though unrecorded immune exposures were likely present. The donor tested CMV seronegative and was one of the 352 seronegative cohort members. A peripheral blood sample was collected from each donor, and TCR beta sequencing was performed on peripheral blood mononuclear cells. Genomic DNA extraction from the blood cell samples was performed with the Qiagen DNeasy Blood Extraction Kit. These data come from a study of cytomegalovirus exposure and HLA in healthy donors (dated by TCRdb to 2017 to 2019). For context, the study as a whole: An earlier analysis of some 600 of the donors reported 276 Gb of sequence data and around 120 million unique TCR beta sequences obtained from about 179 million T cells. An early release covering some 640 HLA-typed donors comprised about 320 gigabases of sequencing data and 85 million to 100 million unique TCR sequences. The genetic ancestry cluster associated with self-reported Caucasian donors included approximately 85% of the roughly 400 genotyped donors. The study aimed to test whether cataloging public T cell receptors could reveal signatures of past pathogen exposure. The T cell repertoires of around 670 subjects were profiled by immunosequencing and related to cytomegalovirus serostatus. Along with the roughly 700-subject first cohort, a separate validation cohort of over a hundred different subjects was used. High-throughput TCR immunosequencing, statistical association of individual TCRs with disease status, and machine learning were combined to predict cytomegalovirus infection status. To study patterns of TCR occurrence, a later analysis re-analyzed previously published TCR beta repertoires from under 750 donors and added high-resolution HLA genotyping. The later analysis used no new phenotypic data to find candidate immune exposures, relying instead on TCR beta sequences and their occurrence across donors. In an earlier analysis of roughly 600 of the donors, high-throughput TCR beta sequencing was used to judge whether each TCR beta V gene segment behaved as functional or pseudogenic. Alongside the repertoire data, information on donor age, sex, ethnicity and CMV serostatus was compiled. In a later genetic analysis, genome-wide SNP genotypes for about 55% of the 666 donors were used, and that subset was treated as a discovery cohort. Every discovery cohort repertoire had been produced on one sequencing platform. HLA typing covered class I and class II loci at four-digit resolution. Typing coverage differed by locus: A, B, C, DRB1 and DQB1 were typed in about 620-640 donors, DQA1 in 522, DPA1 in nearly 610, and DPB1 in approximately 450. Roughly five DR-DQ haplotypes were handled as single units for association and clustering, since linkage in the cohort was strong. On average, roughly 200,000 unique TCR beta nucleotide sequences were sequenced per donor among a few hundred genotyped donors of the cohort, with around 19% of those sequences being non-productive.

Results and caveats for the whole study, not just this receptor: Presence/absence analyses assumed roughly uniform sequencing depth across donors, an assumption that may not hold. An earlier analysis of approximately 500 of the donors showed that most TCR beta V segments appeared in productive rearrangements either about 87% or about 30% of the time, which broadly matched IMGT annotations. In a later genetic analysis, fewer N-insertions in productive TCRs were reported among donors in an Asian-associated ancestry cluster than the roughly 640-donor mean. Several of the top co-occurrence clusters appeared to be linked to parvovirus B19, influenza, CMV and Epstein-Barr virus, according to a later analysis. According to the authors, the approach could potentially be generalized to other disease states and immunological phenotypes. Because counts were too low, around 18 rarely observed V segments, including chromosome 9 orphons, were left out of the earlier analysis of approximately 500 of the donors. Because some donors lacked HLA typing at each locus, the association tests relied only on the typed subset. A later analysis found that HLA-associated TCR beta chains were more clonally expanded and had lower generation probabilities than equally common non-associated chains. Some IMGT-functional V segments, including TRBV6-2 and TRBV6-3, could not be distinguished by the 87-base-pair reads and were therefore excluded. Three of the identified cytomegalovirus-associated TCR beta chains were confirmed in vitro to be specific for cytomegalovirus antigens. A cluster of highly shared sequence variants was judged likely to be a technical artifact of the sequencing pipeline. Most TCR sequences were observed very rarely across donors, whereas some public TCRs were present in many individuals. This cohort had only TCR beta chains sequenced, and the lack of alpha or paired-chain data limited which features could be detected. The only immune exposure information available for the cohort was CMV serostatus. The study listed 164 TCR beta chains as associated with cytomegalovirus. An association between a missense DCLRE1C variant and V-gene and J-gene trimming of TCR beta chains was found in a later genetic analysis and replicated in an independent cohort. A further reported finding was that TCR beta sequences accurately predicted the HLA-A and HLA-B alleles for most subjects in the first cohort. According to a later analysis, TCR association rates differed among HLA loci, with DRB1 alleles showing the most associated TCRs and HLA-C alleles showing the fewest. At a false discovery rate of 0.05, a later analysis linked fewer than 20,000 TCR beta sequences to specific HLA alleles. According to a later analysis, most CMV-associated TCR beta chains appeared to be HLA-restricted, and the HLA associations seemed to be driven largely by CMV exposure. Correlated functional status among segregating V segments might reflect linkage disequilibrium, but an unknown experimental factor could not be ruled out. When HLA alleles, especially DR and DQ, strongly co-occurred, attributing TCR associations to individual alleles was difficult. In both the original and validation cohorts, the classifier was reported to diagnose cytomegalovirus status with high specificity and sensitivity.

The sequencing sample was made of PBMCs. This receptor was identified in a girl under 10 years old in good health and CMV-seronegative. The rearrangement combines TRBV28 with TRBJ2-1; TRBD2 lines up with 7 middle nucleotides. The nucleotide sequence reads TGTGCCAGCAGGGGGGGAGGCGGGAGTTACAATGAGCAGTTCTTC. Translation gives CASRGGGGSYNEQFF. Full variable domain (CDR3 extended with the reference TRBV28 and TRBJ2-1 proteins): DVKVTQSSRYLVKRTGEKVFLECVQDMDHENMFWYRQDPGLGLRLIYFSYDVKMKEKGDIPEGYSVSREKKERFSLILESASTNQTSMYLCASRGGGGSYNEQFFGPGTRLTVL.